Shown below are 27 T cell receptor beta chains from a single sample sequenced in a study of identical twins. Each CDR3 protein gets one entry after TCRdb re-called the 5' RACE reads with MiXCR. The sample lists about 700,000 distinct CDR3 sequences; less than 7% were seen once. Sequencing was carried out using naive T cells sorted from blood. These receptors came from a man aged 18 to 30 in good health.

CDR3 loop: CASSLAGTRQNEQFF. Written as DNA, the CDR3 is TGTGCCAGCAGCTTAGCGGGGACCCGACAGAATGAGCAGTTCTTC. This chain joins TRBV7-8 and TRBJ2-1; D may correspond to TRBD1 or TRBD2 (5 bases each). The CDR3 has 15 residues. Germline CDR1 reads SGHVS; CDR2 reads FQNEAQ. The germline V and J ends were trimmed by 0 bases and 7 bases, with 13 bases remaining between them.

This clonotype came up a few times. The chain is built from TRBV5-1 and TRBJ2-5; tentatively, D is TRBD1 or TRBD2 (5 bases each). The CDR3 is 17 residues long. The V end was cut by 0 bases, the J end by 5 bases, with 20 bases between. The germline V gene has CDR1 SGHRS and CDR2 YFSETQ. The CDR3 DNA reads TGCGCCAGCAGCTTGGCCCGGGACCGAGGAATGAAGGAGACCCAGTACTTC. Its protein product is CASSLARDRGMKETQYF.

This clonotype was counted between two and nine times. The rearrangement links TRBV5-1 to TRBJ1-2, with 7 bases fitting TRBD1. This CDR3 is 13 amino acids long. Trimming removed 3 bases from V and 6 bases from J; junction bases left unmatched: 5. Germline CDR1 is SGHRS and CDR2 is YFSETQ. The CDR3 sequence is CASSSGTENGYTF. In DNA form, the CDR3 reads TGCGCCAGCAGCTCTGGGACAGAAAATGGCTACACCTTC.

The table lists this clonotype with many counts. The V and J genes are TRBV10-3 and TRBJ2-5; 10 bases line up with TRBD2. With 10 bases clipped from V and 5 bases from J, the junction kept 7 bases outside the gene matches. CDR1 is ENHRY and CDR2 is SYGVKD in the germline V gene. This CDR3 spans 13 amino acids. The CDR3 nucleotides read TGTGCCACTGGCGGGACTAGCGAGGAGACCCAGTACTTC. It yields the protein CATGGTSEETQYF.

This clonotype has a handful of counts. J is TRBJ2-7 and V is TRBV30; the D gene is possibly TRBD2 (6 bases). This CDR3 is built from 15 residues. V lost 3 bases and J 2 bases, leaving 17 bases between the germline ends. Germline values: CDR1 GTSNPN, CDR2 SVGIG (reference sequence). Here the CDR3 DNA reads TGTGCCTGGAGCCACGGGACTTCCAGCACCTACGAGCAGTACGTC. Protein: CAWSHGTSSTYEQYV.

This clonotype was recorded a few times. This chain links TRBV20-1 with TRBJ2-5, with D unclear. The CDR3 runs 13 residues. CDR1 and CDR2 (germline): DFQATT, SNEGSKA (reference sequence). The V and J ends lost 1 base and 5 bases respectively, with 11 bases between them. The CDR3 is CSARVVVRETQYF. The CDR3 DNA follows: TGCAGTGCTAGAGTTGTGGTTCGGGAGACCCAGTACTTC.

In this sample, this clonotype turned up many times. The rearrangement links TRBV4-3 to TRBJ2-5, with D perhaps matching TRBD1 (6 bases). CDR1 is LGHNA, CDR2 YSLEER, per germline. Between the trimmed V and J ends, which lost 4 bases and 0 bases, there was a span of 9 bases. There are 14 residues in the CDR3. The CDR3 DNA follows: TGCGCCAGCAGCCCCGGGACAAACCAAGAGACCCAGTACTTC. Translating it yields CASSPGTNQETQYF.

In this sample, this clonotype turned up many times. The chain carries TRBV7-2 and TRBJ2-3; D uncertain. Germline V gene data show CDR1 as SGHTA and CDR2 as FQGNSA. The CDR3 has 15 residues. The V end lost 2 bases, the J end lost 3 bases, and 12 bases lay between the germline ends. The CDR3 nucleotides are TGTGCCAGCAGCTTATTAACGGATTTAACAGATACGCAGTATTTT. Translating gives CASSLLTDLTDTQYF.

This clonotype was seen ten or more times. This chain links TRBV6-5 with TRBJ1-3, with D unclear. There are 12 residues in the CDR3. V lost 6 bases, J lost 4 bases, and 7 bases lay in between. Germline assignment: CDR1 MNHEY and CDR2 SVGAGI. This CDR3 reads CASRASGNTIYF. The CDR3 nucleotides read TGTGCCAGCAGGGCCAGCGGAAACACCATATATTTT.

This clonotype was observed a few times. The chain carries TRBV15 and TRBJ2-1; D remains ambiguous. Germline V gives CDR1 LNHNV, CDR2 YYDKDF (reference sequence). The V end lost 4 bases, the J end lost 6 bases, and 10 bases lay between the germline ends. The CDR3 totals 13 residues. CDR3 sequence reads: CATSTGRPNEQFF. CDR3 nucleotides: TGTGCCACCAGCACTGGACGCCCCAATGAGCAGTTCTTC. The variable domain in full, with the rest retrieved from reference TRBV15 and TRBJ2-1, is DAMVIQNPRYQVTQFGKPVTLSCSQTLNHNVMYWYQQKSSQAPKLLFHYYDKDFNNEADTPDNFQSRRPNTSFCFLDIRSPGLGDTAMYLCATSTGRPNEQFFGPGTRLTVL.

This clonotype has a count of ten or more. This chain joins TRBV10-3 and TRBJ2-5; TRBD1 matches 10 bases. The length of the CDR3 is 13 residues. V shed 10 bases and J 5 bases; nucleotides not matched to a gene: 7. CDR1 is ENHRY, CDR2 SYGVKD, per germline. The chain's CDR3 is CATKGTGDETQYF. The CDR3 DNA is TGTGCCACGAAAGGGACAGGGGACGAGACCCAGTACTTC.

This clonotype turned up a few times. This CDR3 reads CASSLKTTGGNYGYTF. CDR3 nucleotide sequence: TGTGCCAGCAGTTTAAAAACGACAGGGGGTAACTATGGCTACACCTTC. The J gene is TRBJ1-2, the V gene TRBV28, with TRBD1 matching 9 bases. V trimming: 2 bases; J trimming: 1 base; junction bases outside the gene matches: 5. Germline loops: CDR1 MDHEN, CDR2 SYDVKM. The CDR3 loop spans 16 amino acids.

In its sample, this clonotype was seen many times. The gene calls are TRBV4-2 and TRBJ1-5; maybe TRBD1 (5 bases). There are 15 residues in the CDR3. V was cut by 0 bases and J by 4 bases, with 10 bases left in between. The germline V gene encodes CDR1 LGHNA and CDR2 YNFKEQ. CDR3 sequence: CASSQEETENQPQHF. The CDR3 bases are TGTGCCAGCAGCCAAGAGGAGACAGAGAATCAGCCCCAGCATTTT.

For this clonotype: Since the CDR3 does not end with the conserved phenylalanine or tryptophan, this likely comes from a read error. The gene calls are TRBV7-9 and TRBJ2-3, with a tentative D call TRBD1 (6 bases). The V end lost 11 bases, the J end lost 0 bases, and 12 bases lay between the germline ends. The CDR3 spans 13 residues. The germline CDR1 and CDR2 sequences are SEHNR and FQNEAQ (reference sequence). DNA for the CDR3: TGTGCCTCAAGGCAGGGGAGCACAGATACGCAGTATTTA. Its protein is CASRQGSTDTQYL.

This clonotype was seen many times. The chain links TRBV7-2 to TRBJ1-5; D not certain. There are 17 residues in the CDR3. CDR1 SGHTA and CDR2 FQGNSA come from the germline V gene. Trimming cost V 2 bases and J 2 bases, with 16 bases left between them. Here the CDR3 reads CASSLFLNGVGNQPQHF. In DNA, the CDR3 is TGTGCCAGCAGCTTATTCCTCAACGGGGTCGGCAATCAGCCCCAGCATTTT.

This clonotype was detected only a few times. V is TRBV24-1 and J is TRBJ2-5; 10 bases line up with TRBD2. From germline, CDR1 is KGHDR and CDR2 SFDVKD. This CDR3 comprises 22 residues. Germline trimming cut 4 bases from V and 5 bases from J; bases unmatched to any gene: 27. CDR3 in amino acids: CATSDAPTGGFEREGPRETQYF. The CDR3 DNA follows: TGTGCCACCAGTGACGCTCCAACTGGAGGGTTTGAGCGGGAGGGCCCGCGGGAGACCCAGTACTTC.

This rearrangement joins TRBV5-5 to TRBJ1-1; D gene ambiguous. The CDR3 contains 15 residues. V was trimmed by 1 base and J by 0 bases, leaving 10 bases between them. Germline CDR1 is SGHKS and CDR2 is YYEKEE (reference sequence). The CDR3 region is CASSLILPLNTEAFF. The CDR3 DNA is TGTGCCAGCAGCTTGATTCTCCCTTTGAACACTGAAGCTTTCTTT.

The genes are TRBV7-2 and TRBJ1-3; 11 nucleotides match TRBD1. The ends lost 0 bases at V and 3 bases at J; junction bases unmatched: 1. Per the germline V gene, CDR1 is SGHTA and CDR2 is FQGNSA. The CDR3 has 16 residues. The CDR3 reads CASSLAGTGGGNTIYF. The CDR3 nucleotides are TGTGCCAGCAGCTTAGCGGGGACAGGGGGTGGAAACACCATATATTTT.

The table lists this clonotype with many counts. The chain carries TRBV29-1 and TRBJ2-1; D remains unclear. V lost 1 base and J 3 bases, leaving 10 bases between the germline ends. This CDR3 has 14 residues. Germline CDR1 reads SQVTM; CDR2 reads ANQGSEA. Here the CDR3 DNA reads TGCAGCGTTGAAGGGCAGGAACACTACAATGAGCAGTTCTTC. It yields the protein CSVEGQEHYNEQFF.

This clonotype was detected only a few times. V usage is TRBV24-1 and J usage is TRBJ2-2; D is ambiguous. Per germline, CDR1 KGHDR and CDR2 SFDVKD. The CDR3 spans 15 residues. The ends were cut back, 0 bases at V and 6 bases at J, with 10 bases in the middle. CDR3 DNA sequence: TGTGCCACCAGTGATTTGACCGTTGAAGCCGGGGAGCTGTTTTTT. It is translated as CATSDLTVEAGELFF.

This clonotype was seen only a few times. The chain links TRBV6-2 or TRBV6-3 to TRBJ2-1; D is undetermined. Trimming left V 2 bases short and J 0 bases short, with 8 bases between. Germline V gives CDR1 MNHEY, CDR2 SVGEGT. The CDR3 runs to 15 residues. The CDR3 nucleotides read TGTGCCAGCAGTTACCCCTTTGGCTCCTACAATGAGCAGTTCTTC. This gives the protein CASSYPFGSYNEQFF.

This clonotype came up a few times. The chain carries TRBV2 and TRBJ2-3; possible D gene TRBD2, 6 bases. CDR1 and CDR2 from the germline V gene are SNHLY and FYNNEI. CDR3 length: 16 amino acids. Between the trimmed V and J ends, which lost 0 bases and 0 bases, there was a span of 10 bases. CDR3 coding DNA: TGTGCCAGCAGTGAAGCGGGTAGCGGAAGCACAGATACGCAGTATTTT. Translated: CASSEAGSGSTDTQYF.

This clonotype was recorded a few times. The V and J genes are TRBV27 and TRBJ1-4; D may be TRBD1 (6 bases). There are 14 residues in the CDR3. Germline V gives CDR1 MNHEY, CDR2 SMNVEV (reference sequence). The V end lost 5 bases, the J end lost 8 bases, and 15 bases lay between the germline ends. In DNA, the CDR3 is TGTGCCAGCAGTCTGACAGGCCCAGCCGAAAAACTGTTTTTT. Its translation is CASSLTGPAEKLFF.

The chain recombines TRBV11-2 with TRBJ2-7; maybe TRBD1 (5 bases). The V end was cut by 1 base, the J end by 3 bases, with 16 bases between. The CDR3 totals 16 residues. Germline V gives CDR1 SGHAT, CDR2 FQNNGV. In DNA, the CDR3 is TGTGCCAGCAGCTTAGTTTTAACAGGTTTCTACTACGAGCAGTACTTC. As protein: CASSLVLTGFYYEQYF.

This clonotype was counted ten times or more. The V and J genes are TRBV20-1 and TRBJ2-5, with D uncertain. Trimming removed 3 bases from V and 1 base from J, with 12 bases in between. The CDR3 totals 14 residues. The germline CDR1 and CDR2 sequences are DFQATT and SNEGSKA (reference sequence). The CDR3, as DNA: TGCAGTGCTAGTATTGAGCAGCCCCAAGAGACCCAGTACTTC. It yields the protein CSASIEQPQETQYF.

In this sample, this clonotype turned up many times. The CDR3 coding sequence is TGTGCCAGCAAGGACTACAATGAGCAGTTCTTC. Residues: CASKDYNEQFF. This chain connects TRBV28 to TRBJ2-1; D call uncertain. Germline loops: CDR1 MDHEN, CDR2 SYDVKM. The CDR3 totals 11 residues. V was clipped by 7 bases and J by 3 bases, with 4 bases between them.

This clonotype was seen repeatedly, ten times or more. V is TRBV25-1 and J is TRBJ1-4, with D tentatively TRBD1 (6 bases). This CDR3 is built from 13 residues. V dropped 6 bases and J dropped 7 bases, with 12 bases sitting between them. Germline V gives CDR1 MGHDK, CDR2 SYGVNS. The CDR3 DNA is TGTGCCAGCAGGGCCGGGGGCAGTGAAAAACTGTTTTTT. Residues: CASRAGGSEKLFF.